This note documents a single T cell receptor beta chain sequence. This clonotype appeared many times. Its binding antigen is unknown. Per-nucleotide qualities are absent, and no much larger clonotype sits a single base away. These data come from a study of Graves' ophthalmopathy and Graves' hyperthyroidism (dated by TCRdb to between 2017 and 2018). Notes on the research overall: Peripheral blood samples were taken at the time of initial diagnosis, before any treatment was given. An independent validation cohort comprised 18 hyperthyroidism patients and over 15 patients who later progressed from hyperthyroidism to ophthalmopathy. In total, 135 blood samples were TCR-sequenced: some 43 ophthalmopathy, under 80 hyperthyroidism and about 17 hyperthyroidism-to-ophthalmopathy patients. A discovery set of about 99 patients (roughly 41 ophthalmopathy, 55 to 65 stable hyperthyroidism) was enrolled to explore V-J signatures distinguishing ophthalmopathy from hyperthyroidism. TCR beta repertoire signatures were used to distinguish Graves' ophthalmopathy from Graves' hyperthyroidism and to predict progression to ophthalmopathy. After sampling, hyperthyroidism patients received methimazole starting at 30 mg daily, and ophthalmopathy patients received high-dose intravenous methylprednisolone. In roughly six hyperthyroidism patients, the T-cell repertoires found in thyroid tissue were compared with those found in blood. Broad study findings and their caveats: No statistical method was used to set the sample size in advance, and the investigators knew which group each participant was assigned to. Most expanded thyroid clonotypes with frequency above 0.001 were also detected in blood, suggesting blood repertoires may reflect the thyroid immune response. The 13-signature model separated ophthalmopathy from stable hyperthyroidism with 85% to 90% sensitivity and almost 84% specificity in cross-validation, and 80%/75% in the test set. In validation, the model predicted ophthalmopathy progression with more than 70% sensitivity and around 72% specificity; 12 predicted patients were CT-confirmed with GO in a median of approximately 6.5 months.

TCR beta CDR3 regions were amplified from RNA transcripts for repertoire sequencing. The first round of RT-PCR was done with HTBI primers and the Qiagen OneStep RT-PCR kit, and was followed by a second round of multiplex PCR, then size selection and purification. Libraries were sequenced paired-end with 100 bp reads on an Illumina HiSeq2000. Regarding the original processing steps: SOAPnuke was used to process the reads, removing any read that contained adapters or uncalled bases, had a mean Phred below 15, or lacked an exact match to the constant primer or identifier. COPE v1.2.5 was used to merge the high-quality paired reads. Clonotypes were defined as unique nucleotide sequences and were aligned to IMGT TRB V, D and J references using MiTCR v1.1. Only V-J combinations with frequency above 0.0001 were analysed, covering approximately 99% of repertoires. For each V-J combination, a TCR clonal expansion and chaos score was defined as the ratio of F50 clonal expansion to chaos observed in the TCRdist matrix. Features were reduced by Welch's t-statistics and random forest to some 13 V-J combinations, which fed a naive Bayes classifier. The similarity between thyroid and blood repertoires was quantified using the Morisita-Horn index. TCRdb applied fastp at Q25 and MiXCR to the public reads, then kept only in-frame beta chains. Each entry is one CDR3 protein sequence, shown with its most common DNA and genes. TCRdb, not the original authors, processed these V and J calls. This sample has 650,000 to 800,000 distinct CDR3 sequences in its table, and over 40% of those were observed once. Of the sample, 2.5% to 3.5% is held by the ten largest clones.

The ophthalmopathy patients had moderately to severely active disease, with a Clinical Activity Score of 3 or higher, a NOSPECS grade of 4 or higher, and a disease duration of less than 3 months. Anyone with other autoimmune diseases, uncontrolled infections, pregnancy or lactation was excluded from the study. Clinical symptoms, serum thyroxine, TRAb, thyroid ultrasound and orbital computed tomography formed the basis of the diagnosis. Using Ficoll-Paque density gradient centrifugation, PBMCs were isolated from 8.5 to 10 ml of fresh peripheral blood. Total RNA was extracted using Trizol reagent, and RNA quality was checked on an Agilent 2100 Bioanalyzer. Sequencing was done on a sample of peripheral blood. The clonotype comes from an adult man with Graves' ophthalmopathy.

The nucleotide sequence is TGTGCCAGCAGCTTGACCACTGAAGCTTTCTTT. This is translated as CASSLTTEAFF. The chain links TRBV7-9 with TRBJ1-1; the D gene is not confidently resolved. Per the germline V gene (reference sequence), SEHNR is the CDR1 and FQNEAQ is the CDR2. V loses 3 bases of germline sequence and J loses 4 bases, and the interval between the two ends is 3 bases. The CDR3 contains 11 residues, cysteine and phenylalanine counted. Left in the record is the CDR3 DNA by itself, 33 bases read in frame from the first base.